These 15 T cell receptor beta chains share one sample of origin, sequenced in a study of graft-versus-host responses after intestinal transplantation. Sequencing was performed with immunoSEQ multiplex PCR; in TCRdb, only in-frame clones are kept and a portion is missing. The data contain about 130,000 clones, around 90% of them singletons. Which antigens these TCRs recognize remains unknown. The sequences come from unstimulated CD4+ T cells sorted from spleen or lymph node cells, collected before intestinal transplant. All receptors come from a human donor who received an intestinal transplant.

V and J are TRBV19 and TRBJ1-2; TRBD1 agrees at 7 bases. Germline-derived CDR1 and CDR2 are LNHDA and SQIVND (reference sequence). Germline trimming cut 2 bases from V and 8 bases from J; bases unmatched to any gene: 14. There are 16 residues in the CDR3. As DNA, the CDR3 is TGTGCCAGTAGTATAAGCCCCGGGACAGCCGTGGGGGGCTACACCTTC. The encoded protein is CASSISPGTAVGGYTF.

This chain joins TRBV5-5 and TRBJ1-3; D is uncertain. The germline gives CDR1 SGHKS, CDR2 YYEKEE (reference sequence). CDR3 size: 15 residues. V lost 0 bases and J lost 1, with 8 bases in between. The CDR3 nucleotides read TGTGCCAGCAGCTTGGGGGCAGTTTCTGGAAACACCATATATTTT. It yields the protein CASSLGAVSGNTIYF.

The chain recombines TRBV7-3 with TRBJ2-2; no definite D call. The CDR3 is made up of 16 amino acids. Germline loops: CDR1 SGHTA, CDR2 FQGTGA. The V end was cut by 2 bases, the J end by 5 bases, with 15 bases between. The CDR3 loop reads CASSLFDSLGTGELFF. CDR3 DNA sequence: TGTGCCAGCAGCTTATTCGACTCTCTGGGAACCGGGGAGCTGTTTTTT.

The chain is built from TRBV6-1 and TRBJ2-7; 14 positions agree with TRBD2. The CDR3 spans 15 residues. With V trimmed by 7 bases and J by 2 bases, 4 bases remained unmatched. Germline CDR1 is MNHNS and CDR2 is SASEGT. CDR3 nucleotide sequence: TGTGCCAGCAACCGACTAGCGGGAGGGCCCTACGAGCAGTACTTC. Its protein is CASNRLAGGPYEQYF.

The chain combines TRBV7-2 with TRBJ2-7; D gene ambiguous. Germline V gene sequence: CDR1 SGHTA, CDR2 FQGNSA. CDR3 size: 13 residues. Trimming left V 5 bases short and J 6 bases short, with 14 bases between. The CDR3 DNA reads TGTGCCAGCAGCGCCTCGCAAGCCGGCGAGCAGTACTTC. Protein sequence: CASSASQAGEQYF.

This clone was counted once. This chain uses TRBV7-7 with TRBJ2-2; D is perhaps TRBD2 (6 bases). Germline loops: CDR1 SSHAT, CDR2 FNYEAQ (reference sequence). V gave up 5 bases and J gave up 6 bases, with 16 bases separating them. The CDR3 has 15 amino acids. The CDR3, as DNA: TGTGCCAGCAGCAACGGACTGCCGGGGGCCGGGGAGCTGTTTTTT. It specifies CASSNGLPGAGELFF.

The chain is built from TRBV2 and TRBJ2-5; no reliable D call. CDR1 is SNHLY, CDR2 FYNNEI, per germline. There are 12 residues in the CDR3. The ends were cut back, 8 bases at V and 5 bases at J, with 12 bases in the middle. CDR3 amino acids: CASCRADETQYF. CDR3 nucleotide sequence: TGTGCCAGCTGTAGGGCCGACGAGACCCAGTACTTC.

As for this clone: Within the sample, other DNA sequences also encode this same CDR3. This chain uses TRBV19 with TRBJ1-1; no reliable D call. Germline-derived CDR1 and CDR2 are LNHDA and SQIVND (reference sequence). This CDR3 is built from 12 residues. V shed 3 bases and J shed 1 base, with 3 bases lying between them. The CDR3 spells CASSIRNTEAFF. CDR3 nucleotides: TGTGCCAGTAGTATTAGGAACACTGAAGCTTTCTTT.

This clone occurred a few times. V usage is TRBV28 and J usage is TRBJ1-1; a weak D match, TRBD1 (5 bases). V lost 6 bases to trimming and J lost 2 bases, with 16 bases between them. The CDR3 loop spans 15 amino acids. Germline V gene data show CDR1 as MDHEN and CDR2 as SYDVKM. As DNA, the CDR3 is TGTGCCAGCAGCTCACCCCCGGGGGATAACACTGAAGCTTTCTTT. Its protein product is CASSSPPGDNTEAFF.

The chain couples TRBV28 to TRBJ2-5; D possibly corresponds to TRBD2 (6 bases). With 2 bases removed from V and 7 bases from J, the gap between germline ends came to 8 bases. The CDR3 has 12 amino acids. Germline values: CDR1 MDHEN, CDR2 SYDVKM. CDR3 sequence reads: CASSLEGGTQYF. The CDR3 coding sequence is TGTGCCAGCAGTTTAGAGGGAGGGACCCAGTACTTC.

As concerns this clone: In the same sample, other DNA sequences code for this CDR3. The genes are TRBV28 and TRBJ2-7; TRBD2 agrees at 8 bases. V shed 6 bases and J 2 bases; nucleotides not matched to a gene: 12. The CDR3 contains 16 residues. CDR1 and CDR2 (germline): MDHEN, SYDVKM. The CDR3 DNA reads TGTGCCAGCAGCTCCTCACGGACTAGCCGCACCTACGAGCAGTACTTC. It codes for CASSSSRTSRTYEQYF.

CDR3 loop: CASSFRPRGMGETQYF. CDR3 sequence (DNA): TGTGCCAGCAGCTTTCGTCCTCGAGGAATGGGTGAGACCCAGTACTTC. V is TRBV5-4 and J is TRBJ2-5; D unclear. V was pared by 2 bases and J by 5 bases, with 19 bases between. The CDR3 totals 16 residues. Germline values: CDR1 SGHNT, CDR2 YYREEE (reference sequence).

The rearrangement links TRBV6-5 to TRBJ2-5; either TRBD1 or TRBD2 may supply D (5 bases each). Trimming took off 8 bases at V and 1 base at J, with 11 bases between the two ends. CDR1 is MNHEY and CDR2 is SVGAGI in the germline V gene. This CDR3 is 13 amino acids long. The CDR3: CASGGSLQETQYF. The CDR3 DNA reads TGTGCCAGCGGGGGTAGTCTCCAAGAGACCCAGTACTTC.

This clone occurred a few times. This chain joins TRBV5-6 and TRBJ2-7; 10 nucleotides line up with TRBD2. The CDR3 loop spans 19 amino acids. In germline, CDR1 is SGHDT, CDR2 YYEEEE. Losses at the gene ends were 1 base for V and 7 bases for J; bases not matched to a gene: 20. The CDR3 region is CASSLYPMTSGRVMREQYF. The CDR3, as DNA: TGTGCCAGCAGCTTGTACCCCATGACTAGCGGGCGGGTTATGAGGGAGCAGTACTTC.

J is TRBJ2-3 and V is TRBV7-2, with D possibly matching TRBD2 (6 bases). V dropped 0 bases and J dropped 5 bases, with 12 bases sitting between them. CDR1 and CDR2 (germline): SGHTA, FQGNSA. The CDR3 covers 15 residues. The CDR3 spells CASSLAGGTGDTQYF. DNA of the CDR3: TGTGCCAGCAGCTTAGCGGGAGGTACTGGAGATACGCAGTATTTT.